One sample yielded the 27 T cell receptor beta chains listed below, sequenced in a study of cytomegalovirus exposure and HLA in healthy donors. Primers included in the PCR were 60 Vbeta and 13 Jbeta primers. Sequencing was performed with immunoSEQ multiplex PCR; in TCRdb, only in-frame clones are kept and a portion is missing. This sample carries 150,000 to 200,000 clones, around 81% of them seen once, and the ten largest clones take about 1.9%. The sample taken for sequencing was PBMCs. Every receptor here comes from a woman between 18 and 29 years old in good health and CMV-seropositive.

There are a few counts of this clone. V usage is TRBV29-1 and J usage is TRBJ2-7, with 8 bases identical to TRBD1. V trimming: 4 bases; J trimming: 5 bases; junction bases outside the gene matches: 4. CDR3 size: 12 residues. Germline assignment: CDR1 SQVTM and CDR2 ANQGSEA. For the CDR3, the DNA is TGCAGCGTTGGACAGGGGAGCCACGAGCAGTACTTC. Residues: CSVGQGSHEQYF.

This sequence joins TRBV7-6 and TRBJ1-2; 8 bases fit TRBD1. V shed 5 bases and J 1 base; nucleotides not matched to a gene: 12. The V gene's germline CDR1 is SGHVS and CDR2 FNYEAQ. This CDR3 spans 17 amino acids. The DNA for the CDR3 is TGTGCCAGCAGCCCGCGGCCCAGGGGGCCTGGTAACTATGGCTACACCTTC. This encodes CASSPRPRGPGNYGYTF.

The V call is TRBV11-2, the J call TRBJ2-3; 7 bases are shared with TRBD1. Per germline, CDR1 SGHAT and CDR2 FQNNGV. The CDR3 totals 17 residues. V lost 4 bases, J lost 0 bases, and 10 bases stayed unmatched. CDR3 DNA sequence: TGTGCCAGCAGCTCGCCCCGAGGGGGCGGGAGCACAGATACGCAGTATTTT. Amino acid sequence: CASSSPRGGGSTDTQYF.

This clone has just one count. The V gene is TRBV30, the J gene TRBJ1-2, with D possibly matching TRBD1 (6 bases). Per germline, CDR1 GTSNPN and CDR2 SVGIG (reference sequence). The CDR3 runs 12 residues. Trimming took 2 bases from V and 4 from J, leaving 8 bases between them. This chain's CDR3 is CAWSTGSYGYTF. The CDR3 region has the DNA TGTGCCTGGAGTACAGGGTCCTATGGCTACACCTTC.

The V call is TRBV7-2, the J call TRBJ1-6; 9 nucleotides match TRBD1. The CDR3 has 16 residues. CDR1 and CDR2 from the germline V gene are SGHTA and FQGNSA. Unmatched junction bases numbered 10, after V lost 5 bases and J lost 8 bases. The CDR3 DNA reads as TGTGCCAGCAGCCCCGGGACAGGGAGGACGCATTCACCCCTCCACTTT. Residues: CASSPGTGRTHSPLHF.

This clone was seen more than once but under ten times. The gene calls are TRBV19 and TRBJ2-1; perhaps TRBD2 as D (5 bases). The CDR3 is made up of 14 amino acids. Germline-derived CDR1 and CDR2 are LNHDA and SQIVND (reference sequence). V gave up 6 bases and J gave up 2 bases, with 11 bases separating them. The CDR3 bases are TGTGCCAGTAGGCTCGAGCGGACCTACAATGAGCAGTTCTTC. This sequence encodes CASRLERTYNEQFF.

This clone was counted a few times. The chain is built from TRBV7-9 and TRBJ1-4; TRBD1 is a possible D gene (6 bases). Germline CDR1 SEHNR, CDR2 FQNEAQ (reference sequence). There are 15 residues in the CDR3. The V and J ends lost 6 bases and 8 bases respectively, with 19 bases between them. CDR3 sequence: CASRKGTQPLEKLFF. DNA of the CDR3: TGTGCCAGCAGAAAAGGGACACAGCCACTAGAAAAACTGTTTTTT.

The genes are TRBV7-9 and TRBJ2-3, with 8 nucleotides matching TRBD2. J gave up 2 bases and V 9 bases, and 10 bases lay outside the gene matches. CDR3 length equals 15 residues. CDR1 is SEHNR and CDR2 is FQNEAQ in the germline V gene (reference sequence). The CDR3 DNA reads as TGTGCCAGTACGGCCCCTAGCGGGTTCACAGATACGCAGTATTTT. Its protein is CASTAPSGFTDTQYF.

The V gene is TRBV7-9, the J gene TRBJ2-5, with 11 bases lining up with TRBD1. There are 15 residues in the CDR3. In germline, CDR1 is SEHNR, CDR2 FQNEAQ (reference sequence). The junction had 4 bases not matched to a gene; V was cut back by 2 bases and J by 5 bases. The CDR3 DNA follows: TGTGCCAGCAGCTTATTGGACAGGGGGCTTGAGACCCAGTACTTC. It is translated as CASSLLDRGLETQYF.

For the CDR3, the DNA is TGTGCCAGCAGCGCGGAGGACGGATGGGGCACAGATACGCAGTATTTT. It encodes CASSAEDGWGTDTQYF. The rearrangement uses TRBV9 and TRBJ2-3; the D gene is possibly TRBD2 (5 bases). The CDR3 consists of 16 residues. Germline assignment: CDR1 SGDLS and CDR2 YYNGEE. V was cut by 3 bases and J by 1 base, with 15 bases left in between. The full variable domain, with the rest looked up from reference TRBV9 and TRBJ2-3, is DSGVTQTPKHLITATGQRVTLRCSPRSGDLSVYWYQQSLDQGLQFLIQYYNGEERAKGNILERFSAQQFPDLHSELNLSSLELGDSALYFCASSAEDGWGTDTQYFGPGTRLTVL.

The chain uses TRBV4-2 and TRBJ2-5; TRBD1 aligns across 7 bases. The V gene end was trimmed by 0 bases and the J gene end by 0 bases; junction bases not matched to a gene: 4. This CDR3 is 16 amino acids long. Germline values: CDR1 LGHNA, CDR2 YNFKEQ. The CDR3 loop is CASSQDETGYQETQYF. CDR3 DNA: TGTGCCAGCAGCCAAGATGAGACAGGGTACCAAGAGACCCAGTACTTC.

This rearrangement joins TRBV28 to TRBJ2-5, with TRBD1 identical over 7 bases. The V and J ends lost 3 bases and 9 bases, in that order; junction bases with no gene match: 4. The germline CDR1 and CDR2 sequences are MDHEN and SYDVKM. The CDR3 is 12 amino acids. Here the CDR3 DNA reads TGTGCCAGCAGTTTCCACCAGGGGGCCCAGTACTTC. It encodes CASSFHQGAQYF.

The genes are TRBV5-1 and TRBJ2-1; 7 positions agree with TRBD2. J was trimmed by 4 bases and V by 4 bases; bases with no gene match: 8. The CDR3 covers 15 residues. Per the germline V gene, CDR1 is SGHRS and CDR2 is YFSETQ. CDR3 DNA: TGCGCCAGCAGCCGGGGCGGGGAGGGGTACAATGAGCAGTTCTTC. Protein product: CASSRGGEGYNEQFF.

The CDR3 DNA reads as TGTGCCAGCAGCTTAGCATCTAGCGGGTTCACAGATACGCAGTATTTT. It translates to CASSLASSGFTDTQYF. This chain uses TRBV7-2 with TRBJ2-3; 8 bases are shared with TRBD2. This CDR3 has 16 residues. Per germline, CDR1 SGHTA and CDR2 FQGNSA. The junction had 4 bases not matched to a gene; V was cut back by 0 bases and J by 2 bases.

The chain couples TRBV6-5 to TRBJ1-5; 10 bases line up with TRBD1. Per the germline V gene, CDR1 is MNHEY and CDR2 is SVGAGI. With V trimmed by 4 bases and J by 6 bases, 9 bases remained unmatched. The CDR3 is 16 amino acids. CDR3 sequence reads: CASSSGTGVMGQPQHF. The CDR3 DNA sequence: TGTGCCAGCAGTTCCGGGACAGGGGTTATGGGTCAGCCCCAGCATTTT.

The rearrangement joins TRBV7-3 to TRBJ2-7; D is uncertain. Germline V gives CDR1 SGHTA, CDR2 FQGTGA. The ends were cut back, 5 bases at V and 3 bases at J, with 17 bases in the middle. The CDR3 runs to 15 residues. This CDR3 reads CASSHTFRLHYEQYV. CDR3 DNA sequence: TGTGCCAGCAGCCATACCTTTAGACTGCACTACGAGCAGTACGTC.

The DNA of the CDR3 is TGTGCCAGCAGTTTTGGGAGGGATGAAAAACTGTTTTTT. This translates into CASSFGRDEKLFF. V gene TRBV28 combines with J gene TRBJ1-4; D ambiguous. The CDR3 extends over 13 amino acids. The germline V gene has CDR1 MDHEN and CDR2 SYDVKM. V was trimmed by 3 bases and J by 6 bases, leaving 8 bases between them.

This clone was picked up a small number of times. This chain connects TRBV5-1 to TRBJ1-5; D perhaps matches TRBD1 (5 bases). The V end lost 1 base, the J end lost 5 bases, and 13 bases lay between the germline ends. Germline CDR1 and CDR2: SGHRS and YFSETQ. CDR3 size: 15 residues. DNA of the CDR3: TGCGCCAGCAGCTTGCAGGTGGGGCCGGATCAGCCCCAGCATTTT. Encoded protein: CASSLQVGPDQPQHF.

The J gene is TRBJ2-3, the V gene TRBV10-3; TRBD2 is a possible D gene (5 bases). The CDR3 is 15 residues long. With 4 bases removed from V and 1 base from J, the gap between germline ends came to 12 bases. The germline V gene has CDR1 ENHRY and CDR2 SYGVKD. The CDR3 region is CAISALTGGTDTQYF. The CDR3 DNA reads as TGTGCCATCAGTGCGTTGACCGGGGGCACAGATACGCAGTATTTT.

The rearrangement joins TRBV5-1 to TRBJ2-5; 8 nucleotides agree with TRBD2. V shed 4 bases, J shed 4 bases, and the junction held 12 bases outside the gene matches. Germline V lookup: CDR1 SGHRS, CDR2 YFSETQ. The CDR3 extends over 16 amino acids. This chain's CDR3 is CASSTTSAGGGETQYF. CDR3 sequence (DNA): TGCGCCAGCAGCACAACTAGCGCGGGGGGTGGAGAGACCCAGTACTTC.

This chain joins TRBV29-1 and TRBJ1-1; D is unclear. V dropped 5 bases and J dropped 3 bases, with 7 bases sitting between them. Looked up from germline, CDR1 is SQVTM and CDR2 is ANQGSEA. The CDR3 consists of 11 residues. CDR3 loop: CSVSGHTEAFF. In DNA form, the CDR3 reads TGCAGCGTTTCCGGTCACACTGAAGCTTTCTTT.

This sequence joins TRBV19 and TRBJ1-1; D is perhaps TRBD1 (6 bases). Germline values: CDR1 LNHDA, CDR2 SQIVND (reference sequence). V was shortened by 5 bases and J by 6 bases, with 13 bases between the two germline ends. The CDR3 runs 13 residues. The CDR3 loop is CASSARGAAEAFF. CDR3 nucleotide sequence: TGTGCCAGTAGTGCCCGGGGGGCGGCTGAAGCTTTCTTT.

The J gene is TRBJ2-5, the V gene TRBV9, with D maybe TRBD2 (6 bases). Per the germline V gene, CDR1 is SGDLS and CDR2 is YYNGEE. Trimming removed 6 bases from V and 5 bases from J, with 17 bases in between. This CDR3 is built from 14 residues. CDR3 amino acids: CASTPSGVSETQYF. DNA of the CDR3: TGTGCCAGCACCCCATCGGGGGTAAGCGAGACCCAGTACTTC.

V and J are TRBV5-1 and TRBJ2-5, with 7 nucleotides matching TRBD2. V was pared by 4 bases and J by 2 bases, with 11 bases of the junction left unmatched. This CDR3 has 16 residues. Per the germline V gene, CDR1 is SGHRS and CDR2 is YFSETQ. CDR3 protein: CASSRQVGGGQETQYF. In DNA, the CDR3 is TGCGCCAGCAGCCGCCAAGTGGGGGGAGGGCAAGAGACCCAGTACTTC.

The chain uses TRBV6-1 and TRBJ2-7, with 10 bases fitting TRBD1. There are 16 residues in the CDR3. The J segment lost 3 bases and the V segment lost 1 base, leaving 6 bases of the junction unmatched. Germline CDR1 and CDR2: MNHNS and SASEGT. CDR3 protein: CASSEEEGQGHYEQYV. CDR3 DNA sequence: TGTGCCAGCAGTGAAGAAGAGGGACAGGGGCACTACGAGCAGTACGTC.

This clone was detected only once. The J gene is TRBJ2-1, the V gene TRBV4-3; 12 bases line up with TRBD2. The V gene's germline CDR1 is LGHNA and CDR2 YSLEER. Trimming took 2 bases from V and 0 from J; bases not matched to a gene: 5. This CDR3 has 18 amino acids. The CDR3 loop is CASSQQSSGGASYNEQFF. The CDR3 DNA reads TGCGCCAGCAGCCAACAATCTAGCGGGGGGGCCTCCTACAATGAGCAGTTCTTC.

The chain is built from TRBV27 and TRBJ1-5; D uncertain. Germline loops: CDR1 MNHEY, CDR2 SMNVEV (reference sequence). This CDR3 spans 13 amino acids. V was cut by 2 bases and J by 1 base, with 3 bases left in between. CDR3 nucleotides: TGTGCCAGCAGTTTAGGCAGCAATCAGCCCCAGCATTTT. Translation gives CASSLGSNQPQHF.